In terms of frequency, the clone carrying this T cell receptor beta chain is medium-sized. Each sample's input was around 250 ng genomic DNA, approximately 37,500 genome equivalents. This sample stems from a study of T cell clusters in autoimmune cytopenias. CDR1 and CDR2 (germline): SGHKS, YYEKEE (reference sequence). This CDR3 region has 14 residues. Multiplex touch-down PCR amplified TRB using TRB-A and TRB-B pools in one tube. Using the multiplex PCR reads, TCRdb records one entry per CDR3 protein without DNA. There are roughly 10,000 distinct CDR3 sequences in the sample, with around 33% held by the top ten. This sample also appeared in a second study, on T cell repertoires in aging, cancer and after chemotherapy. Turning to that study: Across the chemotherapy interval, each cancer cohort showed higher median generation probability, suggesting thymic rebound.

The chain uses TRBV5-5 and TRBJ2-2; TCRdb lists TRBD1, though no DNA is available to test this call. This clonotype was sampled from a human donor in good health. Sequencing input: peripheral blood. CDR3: CASRPTRGTGELFF.